This T cell receptor beta chain was recorded in a study of CXCR3-negative and CXCR3-positive naive CD8 T cells (dated by TCRdb to between 2018 and 2021). Study-wide context: In total, roughly 150 million TRB reads were obtained, or roughly 1.5 +/- 0.3 million reads per library. Diversity and physicochemical repertoire analyses were performed on around 10 donors pooled from two independent experiments. For the TRBV-TRBJ cluster analysis, the naive subsets came from 5 donors, while the memory cells came from 3 donors. Results the study describes overall, beyond this receptor: Compared with CXCR3-negative naive cells, CXCR3-positive naive cells had TRB CDR3s with higher hydrophobicity (lower Kidera factor 4), lower energy, and higher strength and volume indices. Freshly isolated PBMCs were used for most assays because CXCR3 expression went down partially after cryopreservation. TRBV-TRBJ usage was similar between naive CXCR3-negative and CXCR3-positive cells from the same donor, while memory cells showed distinct patterns. Repertoire diversity was comparably high in both naive subsets but much lower in memory CD8+ T cells. Because surface CD5, which is linked to self-reactivity in mice, was comparable between the naive subsets, TCR interaction strength was also inferred from the physicochemical properties of TRB CDR3s.

Each CD8+ T cell subset was flow-sorted in triplicate, with over 250,000 cells per subset placed directly into RLT lysis buffer. To keep memory contaminants out, a stringent definition of naive CD8+ T cells was applied: CD45RO-CCR7+CD27+CD95-. Standard density gradient centrifugation was used to isolate peripheral blood mononuclear cells from buffy coats. A FACSAria III was used to flow-sort naive CD8+ T cells into CXCR3-negative and CXCR3-positive populations. Total RNA was extracted from sorted cells with an RNeasy Mini Kit. Worth noting for this clonotype: Which antigen it targets is not known.

Sequences SQVTM (CDR1) and ANQGSEA (CDR2) are obtained from the germline V gene. From its cysteine to its phenylalanine, the CDR3 spans 12 amino acids. DNA for this receptor is not on file. The sequencer was a NextSeq 550. The Human TCR Profiling Kit (MiLaboratory) was used to make UMI-labeled 5' RACE TRB cDNA libraries. cDNA synthesis used the entire amount of extracted RNA, and PCR amplification then used the entire amount of cDNA produced. Libraries were prepared in parallel using an identical number of PCR cycles. For the original study's pipeline: With a minimum of two reads required per UMI, MIGEC and MiXCR pulled out about 52,000 +/- 9,100 unique UMI-labeled TRB cDNA molecules from each library. On average, each library contained approximately 40,000 +/- 10,000 functional in-frame TRB CDR3 nucleotide clonotypes without stop codons. After downsampling to 5000 UMI-labeled TRB molecules per sample, diversity metrics such as normalized Shannon-Wiener and Chao1 were calculated in VDJtools. VDJtools computed clonotype-size-weighted physicochemical properties of the central five CDR3 residues: interaction energy, strength, volume and Kidera factor 4. Based on TCRdb reprocessing of the reads, there is one entry per CDR3 protein sequence, and DNA is missing. These V and J calls derive from TCRdb rather than the authors' analysis. The sample's own table lists roughly 25,000 distinct CDR3 sequences. The ten largest clones add up to about 4% of the sample.

The chain couples TRBV29-1 to TRBJ2-7. Sequencing was performed on naive CXCR3- CD8+ T cells from blood. Reading the label with the study, this specimen's cell subset or site is: CD45RO-CCR7+CD27+CD95- naive CD8+ T cells lacking CXCR3 (TNR3-). This TCR came from a human donor in good health. Some clones in this sample may be carry-over from other donors' samples. CDR3 sequence: CSVEQAGYEQYF.